This is a list of T cell receptor beta chains from one sample in a study of tumor-infiltrating lymphocytes in primary liver carcinoma. TCRdb processed the multiplex PCR reads anew with MiXCR; each CDR3 protein has one entry. The sample carries roughly 330,000 distinct CDR3 sequences, roughly 61% recorded once. Sequencing was done on a sample of peripheral blood. The receptors come from a man between 35 and 55 years old with primary liver carcinoma and hepatitis B virus infection. CDR3s include the opening cysteine and the closing phenylalanine or tryptophan. The order of the fields is J gene, D gene, clone size, V gene, CDR3 DNA, CDR3 protein. The D gene is left open where the match is weak. Clone sizes are given selectively: once, few, many, or a class where the clone is expanded.

TRBJ1-5 | NA | NA | TRBV7-2 | TGTGCCAGTAGCTTAGCGCAGGGAGATCGACAGCATTTT | CASSLAQGDRQHF
TRBJ2-7 | NA | once | TRBV11-2 | TGTGCCAGCAGCTTAATGGACGGAACCTACAAGCACTACTTC | CASSLMDGTYKHYF
TRBJ2-7 | TRBD2 | many | TRBV10-3 | TGTGCCATCAGTGATGAACTAGCGGGAGCGGGGCAGTACTTC | CAISDELAGAGQYF
TRBJ2-3 | NA | NA | TRBV6-5 | TGTGCCAGCAGTAACCGGGCCTACACAGATACGCAGTATTTT | CASSNRAYTDTQYF
TRBJ2-7 | TRBD2 | many | TRBV6-6 | TGTGCCAGCAGCCGCCTAGGACTAGCCCACTACGAGCAGTACTTC | CASSRLGLAHYEQYF
TRBJ2-7 | TRBD2 | NA | TRBV11-2 | TGTGCCAGCAGCTGGCAGGACAGCCGGACTAGCGGGAGTTACTGGCAGTACTTC | CASSWQDSRTSGSYWQYF
TRBJ2-3 | NA | NA | TRBV11-1 | TGTGCCAGCAGCCCGGCCCGAGGCACAGATATGCGGTATTTC | CASSPARGTDMRYF
TRBJ2-7 | TRBD2 | NA | TRBV28 | TGTGCCAGCAGTCCTAGCGGGAGATCATACGAGCAGTACTTC | CASSPSGRSYEQYF
TRBJ1-1 | TRBD1 | NA | TRBV4-1 | TGTGTCAGCAGCGCTGGACAGGGAGACACTGAAGCTTTCTTT | CVSSAGQGDTEAFF
TRBJ1-5 | TRBD1 | NA | TRBV11-2 | TGTGCCAGCAGCGAGACAGGGGGCTTCAATCAGCCCCAACATTTT | CASSETGGFNQPQHF
TRBJ2-7 | TRBD1 | NA | TRBV11-2 | TGTGCCAGCAGTGCTCCGGGACAGAGGTACGAGCAGTACTTC | CASSAPGQRYEQYF
TRBJ1-6 | NA | many | TRBV4-3 | TGCGCCAGCAGCCAAGTTTGGTTAGCTCGGGCCTCTAATTCACCCCTCCACTTT | CASSQVWLARASNSPLHF
TRBJ2-7 | NA | NA | TRBV4-2 | TGTGCCAGCAGCCAAAGTCTAGCTAGCTCCTGCGAACAGTACTTC | CASSQSLASSCEQYF
TRBJ2-3 | NA | NA | TRBV6-2/TRBV6-3 | TGTACCAGCAGTACAAACTTCGCCACAGATATGCAGTATTTT | CTSSTNFATDMQYF
TRBJ2-5 | TRBD2 | NA | TRBV11-2 | TGTGCCAGCAGCTCCCGGACTAGCGGGAGGGAGGGGCAGAAGACCCAGTACTTC | CASSSRTSGREGQKTQYF
TRBJ2-1 | NA | many | TRBV6-5 | TGTGCCAGCAGTTATAGCTCCTACAATGAGCAGTTCTTC | CASSYSSYNEQFF
TRBJ1-2 | TRBD1 | NA | TRBV11-2 | TGTGCCAGCAGCTTCTCCGGGGACAGGGTCTATGACTACATCTTC | CASSFSGDRVYDYIF
TRBJ1-1 | NA | NA | TRBV11-1 | TGTGCCAGCAGCCACGGGCAAAACACTGAAGCTTTCTTT | CASSHGQNTEAFF
TRBJ2-1 | NA | NA | TRBV11-1 | TGTGCCAGCACCACGAGGGGGGATAGGAGCAATGAGCAGTTCTTC | CASTTRGDRSNEQFF
TRBJ2-1 | NA | NA | TRBV4-2 | TGCGCCAGCAGCCAAGAAAGTCCGGGTTTTACATACAATGAGCAGTTCTTC | CASSQESPGFTYNEQFF
TRBJ2-7 | NA | NA | TRBV5-1 | TGCACCAGTAGCCCATTGCGGGGAAACTACGAGCAGTACTTC | CTSSPLRGNYEQYF
TRBJ2-6 | NA | many | TRBV4-1 | TGCGCCAGCAGCCAAACAGGAACCCCTGGGGCCAACGTCCTGACTTTC | CASSQTGTPGANVLTF
TRBJ2-1 | NA | NA | TRBV11-1 | TGTGCCAGCAGCCGCGGAGGGGTAGGTAGCGATGAGCAGTTCTTC | CASSRGGVGSDEQFF
TRBJ2-1 | TRBD1 | once | TRBV11-2 | TGTGCCAGCAGCTTTGGGACAGGGGCCTACAGTGAGCAGTTCTTC | CASSFGTGAYSEQFF
TRBJ2-5 | TRBD1 | many | TRBV11-1 | TGTGCCAGCAGCTTCGGGACAGTAAAACAAGAGACCCAGTACTTC | CASSFGTVKQETQYF
TRBJ2-4 | TRBD1 | NA | TRBV5-6 | TGTGCCAGCAGCTCCCCTAGACAGGGTTTGGGGAAAAACATTCAGTACTTC | CASSSPRQGLGKNIQYF
TRBJ2-1 | TRBD2 | once | TRBV12-3/TRBV12-4 | TGTGCCAGCGCCCCACAAGCGGGAGCGAGTGAGCAGTTCTTC | CASAPQAGASEQFF
TRBJ2-7 | TRBD1 | once | TRBV11-2 | TGTGCCAGCGGCGCAGACAGGGTGATATACGAGCAGTACTTC | CASGADRVIYEQYF